The rows below give T cell receptor beta chains drawn from one sample of a study of blood T cells in healthy people across ages. Each CDR3 protein gets one entry after TCRdb re-called the 5' RACE reads with MiXCR. The data show roughly 500,000 distinct CDR3 sequences, less than 25% seen once. The data were also submitted as part of a second study, on T cells of mothers and their children.

Sequenced sample: blood. All receptors come from a boy younger than 18 in good health. The CDR3 runs from the conserved cysteine through the conserved F or W. A D gene is named only where the DNA matches it firmly. Clone size is shown for a subset of rows, as once, few, many or a class of expanded clone.

size: many; V: TRBV9; D: TRBD2; J: TRBJ2-3; DNA: TGTGCCAGCAGCACGGGACTAGGGACCTACACAGATACGCAGTATTTT; CDR3: CASSTGLGTYTDTQYF
size: few; V: TRBV12-3/TRBV12-4; D: .; J: TRBJ2-2; DNA: TGTGCCAGCAGTTCGTACGCTTGGTGGCCGGAGCTGTTTTTT; CDR3: CASSSYAWWPELFF
size: .; V: TRBV12-3/TRBV12-4; D: .; J: TRBJ2-3; DNA: TGTGCCAGCAGTTTAGGGGGGCGCCAAGATACGCAGTATTTT; CDR3: CASSLGGRQDTQYF
size: .; V: TRBV5-1; D: TRBD1; J: TRBJ2-3; DNA: TGCGCCAGCAGCGACGGGACAGCAACAGATACGCAGTATTTT; CDR3: CASSDGTATDTQYF
size: .; V: TRBV5-1; D: TRBD2; J: TRBJ2-1; DNA: TGCGCCAGCAGCTCCGGCGGACTAGCGGGAGCGAATGAGCAGTTCTTC; CDR3: CASSSGGLAGANEQFF
size: few; V: TRBV24-1; D: .; J: TRBJ2-5; DNA: TGTGCCACCAGTGATTTGGCTACCGCAACCCAGTACTTC; CDR3: CATSDLATATQYF
size: .; V: TRBV9; D: .; J: TRBJ2-7; DNA: TGTGCCAGCAGCGTCGGGGGCGCGAGCTCCTACGAGCAGTACTTC; CDR3: CASSVGGASSYEQYF
size: few; V: TRBV28; D: .; J: TRBJ1-2; DNA: TGTGCCAGCAGTCCAGGACAGTCGGGAACAGGGGGCTACACCTTC; CDR3: CASSPGQSGTGGYTF
size: .; V: TRBV6-5; D: .; J: TRBJ1-5; DNA: TGTGCCAGCAGTTACGGGGAGGGGAGCAATCAGCCCCAGCATTTT; CDR3: CASSYGEGSNQPQHF
size: .; V: TRBV18; D: .; J: TRBJ2-7; DNA: TGTGCCAGCTCACCGCGCCCGGGTGGCGAGCAGTACTTC; CDR3: CASSPRPGGEQYF
size: many; V: TRBV15; D: .; J: TRBJ1-1; DNA: TGTGCCACCAGCAGAGATAGTAGCACTGAAGCTTTCTTT; CDR3: CATSRDSSTEAFF
size: .; V: TRBV27; D: .; J: TRBJ2-1; DNA: TGTGCCAGCAGTCCCCTAGCGAGGTCCTACAATGAGCAGTTCTTC; CDR3: CASSPLARSYNEQFF
size: .; V: TRBV20-1; D: TRBD1; J: TRBJ2-5; DNA: TGCAGCTCAGGGACAGGGTATACGGAGACCCAGTACTTC; CDR3: CSSGTGYTETQYF
size: .; V: TRBV7-8; D: .; J: TRBJ2-7; DNA: TGTGCCAGCAGCTTATCGGCCGCAGGGAGCTCCTACGAGCAGTACTTC; CDR3: CASSLSAAGSSYEQYF
size: few; V: TRBV28; D: .; J: TRBJ2-1; DNA: TGTGCCAGCAGTTCCTTTTTTGCCCGGTCGGGGCGGGATGAGCAGTTCTTC; CDR3: CASSSFFARSGRDEQFF
size: .; V: TRBV15; D: .; J: TRBJ1-2; DNA: TGTGCCACCAGCAGAACGGACGGGGGAGGGGATGGCTACACCTTC; CDR3: CATSRTDGGGDGYTF
size: .; V: TRBV7-2; D: .; J: TRBJ1-6; DNA: TGTGCCAGCAGCCAGGGAGGTGGCGGTTCACCCCTCCACTTT; CDR3: CASSQGGGGSPLHF
size: few; V: TRBV7-2; D: .; J: TRBJ2-7; DNA: TGTGCCAGCAGCTTAGGCGCTCCCCCCTACGAGCAGTACTTC; CDR3: CASSLGAPPYEQYF
size: few; V: TRBV20-1; D: .; J: TRBJ2-5; DNA: TGCAGTGCTAGTAAGGCTAGAGTAGTCCTCCGGGAGACCCAGTACTTC; CDR3: CSASKARVVLRETQYF
size: .; V: TRBV2; D: .; J: TRBJ1-2; DNA: TGTGCCAGCAGTTTCGACCCGTATGGCTACACCTTC; CDR3: CASSFDPYGYTF
size: few; V: TRBV6-6; D: .; J: TRBJ2-1; DNA: TGTGCCAGCAGTTCGGGGGGCGGGACCTACAATGAGCAGTTCTTC; CDR3: CASSSGGGTYNEQFF
size: .; V: TRBV20-1; D: .; J: TRBJ1-1; DNA: TGCAGTGCTAGACCGACGACAGTGGGGGACACTGAAGCTTTCTTT; CDR3: CSARPTTVGDTEAFF
size: .; V: TRBV4-2; D: .; J: TRBJ2-5; DNA: TGTGCCAGCAGCCAAGATGGAAACAGGGCGGTAGAGACCCAGTACTTC; CDR3: CASSQDGNRAVETQYF
size: few; V: TRBV4-3; D: .; J: TRBJ1-2; DNA: TGCGCCAGCAGCCAAGACCGGGGGGGAGTCTATGGCTACACCTTC; CDR3: CASSQDRGGVYGYTF
size: .; V: TRBV7-9; D: TRBD1; J: TRBJ2-6; DNA: TGTGCCAGCAGCTTTGGACAGGGGGGAGGCTCTGGGGCCAACGTCCTGACTTTC; CDR3: CASSFGQGGGSGANVLTF
size: .; V: TRBV9; D: TRBD2; J: TRBJ2-1; DNA: TGTGCCAGCAGCCAACAAACTAGCGGCTCCTACAATGAGCAGCTCTTC; CDR3: CASSQQTSGSYNEQLF
size: few; V: TRBV28; D: TRBD2; J: TRBJ2-1; DNA: TGTGCCAGCAGTTTATCGGGCGGGGGGTCCCTAATCTTC; CDR3: CASSLSGGGSLIF
size: .; V: TRBV12-3/TRBV12-4; D: .; J: TRBJ1-6; DNA: TGTGCCAGCAGTTTTGGGGGGCAACCAAGCTCCTATAATTCACCCCTCCACTTT; CDR3: CASSFGGQPSSYNSPLHF
size: few; V: TRBV6-2/TRBV6-3; D: .; J: TRBJ2-2; DNA: TGTGCCAGCAGTTATTCGGGGAACACCGGGGAGCTGTTTTTT; CDR3: CASSYSGNTGELFF
size: few; V: TRBV20-1; D: TRBD2; J: TRBJ2-7; DNA: TGCAGTGCTAGAACGACTAGCGAGAACTACGAGCAGTACTTC; CDR3: CSARTTSENYEQYF
size: .; V: TRBV20-1; D: TRBD2; J: TRBJ2-2; DNA: TGCAGTGCGGAAGCTAGCGGGAGATACACCGGGGAGCTGTTTTTT; CDR3: CSAEASGRYTGELFF
size: .; V: TRBV4-3; D: .; J: TRBJ1-4; DNA: TGCGCCAGCAGCCAACCCGGTGGCGAAAAACTGTTTTTT; CDR3: CASSQPGGEKLFF
size: few; V: TRBV9; D: .; J: TRBJ2-4; DNA: TGTGCCAGCAGCCCGGCACTACCTCTAGCCAAAAACATTCAGTACTTC; CDR3: CASSPALPLAKNIQYF
size: .; V: TRBV5-1; D: TRBD2; J: TRBJ2-2; DNA: TGCGCCAGCAGTAGGACTAGCGGGGGGACGAACACCGGGGAGCTGTTTTTT; CDR3: CASSRTSGGTNTGELFF
size: few; V: TRBV15; D: TRBD1; J: TRBJ1-5; DNA: TGTGCCACCAGCAGTGGACAGGGGGAATCTCAGCCCCAGCATTTT; CDR3: CATSSGQGESQPQHF
size: .; V: TRBV7-6; D: .; J: TRBJ2-3; DNA: TGTGCCAGCAACTTAGTCGCCGGGCCCGGCACAGATACGCAGTATTTT; CDR3: CASNLVAGPGTDTQYF
size: .; V: TRBV7-2; D: TRBD2; J: TRBJ2-7; DNA: TGTGCCAGCAGCTTATGGTTTGCCGGGACTAGCGGGAACGAGCAGTACTTC; CDR3: CASSLWFAGTSGNEQYF
size: few; V: TRBV5-6; D: TRBD2; J: TRBJ2-7; DNA: TGTGCCAGCAGCGGACGGACTAGCGGGACCTACGAGCAGTACTTC; CDR3: CASSGRTSGTYEQYF
size: few; V: TRBV2; D: TRBD2; J: TRBJ2-5; DNA: TGTGCCAGCAGTGAAGCCCTGGGAGCGGGGTATGGGGAGACCCAGTACTTC; CDR3: CASSEALGAGYGETQYF
size: .; V: TRBV6-4; D: .; J: TRBJ1-2; DNA: TGTGCCAGCAGTGCCCCTGGAACTGGGCAGCACTATGGCTACACCTTC; CDR3: CASSAPGTGQHYGYTF
size: .; V: TRBV20-1; D: .; J: TRBJ2-5; DNA: TGCAGTGCTAGTGTGGGCGGAGACTTTCAAGAGACCCAGTACTTC; CDR3: CSASVGGDFQETQYF
size: .; V: TRBV20-1; D: .; J: TRBJ2-1; DNA: TGCAGTGCTAGAGTGCCTGGCCGGGATGAGCAGTTCTTC; CDR3: CSARVPGRDEQFF
size: few; V: TRBV2; D: .; J: TRBJ2-2; DNA: TGTGCCAGCAAAGGGGACCGTGGCACCGGGGAGCTGTTTTTT; CDR3: CASKGDRGTGELFF